This entry lists 30 T cell receptor beta chains sequenced from one sample in a study of T-cell reconstitution after alpha-beta-depleted transplantation in children. Preparation of the TCRbeta library involved a method that used unique molecular identifiers. MiXCR, applied by TCRdb to the PCR reads, yields one record per CDR3 protein. The sample holds about 640,000 distinct CDR3 sequences, about 15% seen once. Sequencing was performed on PBMCs from the stem cell graft donor, taken from the stem cell graft. The receptors shown here come from a human donor who donated a stem cell graft to a child with acute myeloid leukemia.

This clonotype was seen a few times. The chain recombines TRBV7-2 with TRBJ1-1; D may be TRBD1 (6 bases). The V end lost 4 bases, the J end lost 4 bases, and 16 bases lay between the germline ends. The CDR3 loop spans 15 amino acids. The germline V gene encodes CDR1 SGHTA and CDR2 FQGNSA. The CDR3 protein is CASSSLGADVTEAFF. The CDR3 DNA follows: TGTGCCAGCAGCTCCCTGGGGGCAGACGTCACTGAAGCTTTCTTT. The variable domain in full, with the rest retrieved from reference TRBV7-2 and TRBJ1-1, is GAGVSQSPSNKVTEKGKDVELRCDPISGHTALYWYRQSLGQGLEFLIYFQGNSAPDKSGLPSDRFSAERTGGSVSTLTIQRTQQEDSAVYLCASSSLGADVTEAFFGQGTRLTVV.

This clonotype showed up many times. This chain uses TRBV4-3 with TRBJ2-3; TRBD2 might be the D (7 bases). The CDR3 length is 14 residues. Germline V gives CDR1 LGHNA, CDR2 YSLEER. Trimming took 3 bases from V and 6 from J, leaving 13 bases between them. The CDR3 nucleotides read TGCGCCAGCAGCCACGGGGGGACATCGGATACGCAGTATTTT. As protein: CASSHGGTSDTQYF.

The J gene is TRBJ1-2, the V gene TRBV4-3, with D unresolved. V was cut by 0 bases and J by 11 bases, with 25 bases left in between. This CDR3 comprises 17 residues. From germline, CDR1 is LGHNA and CDR2 YSLEER. The CDR3 nucleotides are TGCGCCAGCAGCCAAGAGGGCGTCGGCTTCCCGAGTGAGGGTTACACCTTC. This encodes CASSQEGVGFPSEGYTF.

As regards this clonotype: Mismatch with germline at one junction end may stem from a read error. This sequence joins TRBV20-1 and TRBJ1-5, with D maybe TRBD1 (5 bases). The germline gives CDR1 DFQATT, CDR2 SNEGSKA (reference sequence). The length of the CDR3 is 17 residues. The CDR3 nucleotides read TGCTGTGCTAGTTATTCGGGACCATACTATAGCAATCAGCCCCAGCATTTT. It encodes CCASYSGPYYSNQPQHF.

The chain employs TRBV7-9 and TRBJ2-7; D is uncertain. There are 14 residues in the CDR3. The germline V and J ends were trimmed by 4 bases and 5 bases, with 15 bases remaining between them. Germline lookup yields CDR1 SEHNR and CDR2 FQNEAQ (reference sequence). The CDR3 reads CASSSRVASHEQYF. CDR3 in DNA: TGTGCCAGCAGCTCGAGAGTGGCGTCCCACGAGCAGTACTTC. Looking up the rest from reference TRBV7-9 and TRBJ2-7 gives the full variable domain: DTGVSQNPRHKITKRGQNVTFRCDPISEHNRLYWYRQTLGQGPEFLTYFQNEAQLEKSRLLSDRFSAERPKGSFSTLEIQRTEQGDSAMYLCASSSRVASHEQYFGPGTRLTVT.

The CDR3 protein is CASSPSVWLGKDSPLHF. The CDR3 DNA is TGTGCCAGCAGCCCAAGTGTGTGGTTAGGGAAAGATTCACCCCTCCACTTT. V gene TRBV7-9 combines with J gene TRBJ1-6; D not resolved. The germline gives CDR1 SEHNR, CDR2 FQNEAQ (reference sequence). With 5 bases removed from V and 8 bases from J, the gap between germline ends came to 22 bases. The CDR3 length is 17 residues.

This clonotype was picked up a small number of times. The V call is TRBV5-1, the J call TRBJ2-1; 12 bases align to TRBD2. V lost 5 bases to trimming and J lost 8 bases; unmatched junction nucleotides: 2. This CDR3 is built from 13 residues. CDR1 and CDR2 from the germline V gene are SGHRS and YFSETQ. This chain's CDR3 is CASRGLAGYEQFF. The CDR3, as DNA: TGCGCCAGCAGGGGACTAGCGGGCTATGAGCAGTTCTTC.

A few counts support this clonotype. The chain links TRBV7-2 to TRBJ2-7, with a weak D call TRBD1 (6 bases). V was clipped by 3 bases and J by 2 bases, with 14 bases between them. Germline-derived CDR1 and CDR2 are SGHTA and FQGNSA. The CDR3 consists of 15 residues. The CDR3 protein is CASSFLLTGTYEQYF. The DNA of the CDR3 is TGTGCCAGCAGCTTCTTACTCACAGGGACCTACGAGCAGTACTTC.

The J gene is TRBJ2-1, the V gene TRBV9, with 8 bases aligning to TRBD2. Germline CDR1 is SGDLS and CDR2 is YYNGEE. The CDR3 is 17 residues long. With V trimmed by 3 bases and J by 6 bases, 14 bases remained unmatched. This CDR3 reads CASSALPRGGEVNEQFF. The DNA of the CDR3 is TGTGCCAGCAGCGCCCTGCCTCGGGGGGGTGAGGTCAATGAGCAGTTCTTC. Looking up the rest from reference TRBV9 and TRBJ2-1 gives the full variable domain: DSGVTQTPKHLITATGQRVTLRCSPRSGDLSVYWYQQSLDQGLQFLIQYYNGEERAKGNILERFSAQQFPDLHSELNLSSLELGDSALYFCASSALPRGGEVNEQFFGPGTRLTVL.

As regards this clonotype: A much larger clone is a single base away; this may be a read error. The CDR3 is CASSSAGDEQYV. DNA of the CDR3: TGTGCCAGCAGCTCCGCAGGGGACGAGCAGTACGTC. This chain connects TRBV7-9 to TRBJ2-7; possible D gene TRBD1, 6 bases. Germline assignment: CDR1 SEHNR and CDR2 FQNEAQ (reference sequence). The V end was cut by 4 bases, the J end by 5 bases, with 9 bases between. The length of the CDR3 is 12 residues.

This chain connects TRBV5-1 to TRBJ1-5; maybe TRBD1 (6 bases). The germline gives CDR1 SGHRS, CDR2 YFSETQ. The CDR3 totals 15 residues. V was trimmed by 4 bases and J by 1 base, leaving 12 bases between them. The CDR3 spells CASSPDSESNQPQHF. CDR3 nucleotides: TGCGCCAGCAGCCCGGACAGTGAGAGCAATCAGCCCCAGCATTTT.

This clonotype has more than one count but fewer than ten. The genes are TRBV12-3 or TRBV12-4 and TRBJ2-7; D possibly uses TRBD1 or TRBD2 (5 bases each). The CDR3 has 17 amino acids. V lost 4 bases to trimming and J lost 0 bases, with 19 bases between them. The CDR3 DNA reads TGTGCCAGCAGTTCCACCCAAGGTTGGGGGACCTCCTACGAGCAGTACTTC. Translation: CASSSTQGWGTSYEQYF.

The rearrangement uses TRBV30 and TRBJ2-1; D remains ambiguous. V lost 0 bases and J lost 4, with 10 bases in between. The V gene's germline CDR1 is GTSNPN and CDR2 SVGIG (reference sequence). The CDR3 extends over 14 amino acids. CDR3 residues: CAWSVGNRYNEQFF. The CDR3 nucleotides read TGTGCCTGGAGTGTGGGGAATCGATACAATGAGCAGTTCTTC.

This clonotype was counted ten times or more. The V and J genes are TRBV9 and TRBJ2-7, with 8 bases matching TRBD1. Trimming cost V 0 bases and J 3 bases; bases outside gene matches: 2. Germline V gives CDR1 SGDLS, CDR2 YYNGEE. The CDR3 is 14 residues long. The CDR3 loop reads CASSVGDRNYEQYF. CDR3 bases: TGTGCCAGCAGCGTAGGGGACAGGAACTACGAGCAGTACTTC.

This clonotype was found many times. CDR3 nucleotide sequence: TGTGCCAGCAGTTTATCGGGGGGAGAGCAGTACTTC. Encoded protein: CASSLSGGEQYF. The V gene is TRBV27, the J gene TRBJ2-7; D is perhaps TRBD2 (6 bases). Trimming took 0 bases from V and 7 from J, leaving 7 bases between them. Germline CDR1 is MNHEY and CDR2 is SMNVEV (reference sequence). This CDR3 region has 12 residues.

This clonotype was observed many times. The chain combines TRBV12-3 or TRBV12-4 with TRBJ1-4, with D tentatively TRBD1 (5 bases). The CDR3 spans 18 residues. Trimming shortened V by 6 bases and J by 5 bases, and 25 bases separated the two germline ends. The CDR3 loop reads CASRFLIGGQSSNEKLFF. The CDR3 DNA sequence: TGTGCCAGCAGGTTCCTAATCGGTGGACAATCATCAAATGAAAAACTGTTTTTT.

This clonotype was seen many times. V and J are TRBV29-1 and TRBJ1-5; 9 bases fit TRBD1. Germline lookup yields CDR1 SQVTM and CDR2 ANQGSEA. Trimming cost V 6 bases and J 6 bases; bases outside gene matches: 3. CDR3 size: 12 residues. Here the CDR3 reads CSVGTGIQPQHF. DNA for the CDR3: TGCAGCGTAGGGACAGGGATTCAGCCCCAGCATTTT. Full variable domain (remainder filled in from reference TRBV29-1 and TRBJ1-5): SAVISQKPSRDICQRGTSLTIQCQVDSQVTMMFWYRQQPGQSLTLIATANQGSEATYESGFVIDKFPISRPNLTFSTLTVSNMSPEDSSIYLCSVGTGIQPQHFGDGTRLSIL.

V is TRBV29-1 and J is TRBJ2-1, with D perhaps matching TRBD2 (7 bases). The CDR3 loop spans 15 amino acids. The germline CDR1 and CDR2 sequences are SQVTM and ANQGSEA. Trimming left V 4 bases short and J 0 bases short, with 13 bases between. The CDR3 sequence: CSVGRGASSYNEQFF. The DNA of the CDR3 is TGCAGCGTTGGACGGGGGGCGAGCTCCTACAATGAGCAGTTCTTC.

The chain links TRBV4-1 to TRBJ2-7; 8 bases align to TRBD2. CDR1 MGHRA and CDR2 YSYEKL come from the germline V gene. V shed 0 bases, J shed 1 base, and the junction held 2 bases outside the gene matches. CDR3 size: 15 residues. This CDR3 is CASSQEASGSYEQYV. In DNA form, the CDR3 reads TGCGCCAGCAGCCAAGAGGCTAGCGGGTCCTACGAGCAGTACGTC.

This rearrangement joins TRBV15 to TRBJ1-5, with a possible D match to TRBD1 (6 bases). The V and J ends lost 2 bases and 5 bases respectively, with 16 bases between them. CDR1 LNHNV and CDR2 YYDKDF come from the germline V gene (reference sequence). The CDR3 is made up of 16 amino acids. The CDR3 region has the DNA TGTGCCACCAGCAGAATTGGAGGGGGGGGCGATCAGCCCCAGCATTTT. Translation gives CATSRIGGGGDQPQHF.

Points on this clonotype: A much larger clone is a single base away; this may be a read error. The chain employs TRBV20-1 and TRBJ2-7, with TRBD2 matching 7 bases. Trimming took 4 bases from V and 0 from J; bases not matched to a gene: 3. The germline CDR1 and CDR2 sequences are DFQATT and SNEGSKA (reference sequence). The CDR3 runs to 13 residues. CDR3 nucleotides: TGCAGTGCTAAACTAGCGACCTCCTACGAGCAGTACGTC. As protein: CSAKLATSYEQYV.

This sequence joins TRBV10-1 and TRBJ1-1; tentatively, D is TRBD1 (5 bases). The CDR3 length is 14 residues. V lost 2 bases, J lost 4 bases, and 11 bases lay in between. Germline V gene lookup returns CDR1 WNHNN and CDR2 SYGVQD (reference sequence). The CDR3 DNA follows: TGCGCCAGCAGTGAGCAGCCGGGGGGCACTGAAGCTTTCTTT. It specifies CASSEQPGGTEAFF.

This rearrangement joins TRBV20-1 to TRBJ2-7; 11 bases align to TRBD2. This CDR3 is 15 amino acids long. Germline values: CDR1 DFQATT, CDR2 SNEGSKA (reference sequence). J lost 0 bases, V lost 1 base, and 2 bases had no gene match. CDR3 nucleotide sequence: TGCAGTGCTAGAGGACTAGCGGGGAACTCCTACGAGCAGTACTTC. Translated: CSARGLAGNSYEQYF.

This chain connects TRBV6-2 or TRBV6-3 to TRBJ2-1; D uncertain. CDR1 and CDR2 (germline): MNHEY, SVGEGT. The CDR3 runs 11 residues. Trimming took 4 bases from V and 7 from J, leaving 5 bases between them. The CDR3 reads CASSSWNEQFF. CDR3 nucleotide sequence: TGTGCCAGCAGTTCGTGGAATGAGCAGTTCTTC.

The chain recombines TRBV4-1 with TRBJ1-2; 7 bases are a match to TRBD1. CDR1 MGHRA and CDR2 YSYEKL come from the germline V gene. V shed 3 bases, J shed 6 bases, and the junction held 7 bases outside the gene matches. This CDR3 is built from 14 residues. CDR3 loop: CASSHTGDLNGYTF. The CDR3 DNA reads as TGCGCCAGCAGCCATACAGGGGACCTGAATGGCTACACCTTC.

The rearrangement joins TRBV7-9 to TRBJ2-3; 13 nucleotides line up with TRBD2. In germline, CDR1 is SEHNR, CDR2 FQNEAQ (reference sequence). J was trimmed by 1 base and V by 4 bases; bases with no gene match: 2. There are 16 residues in the CDR3. The CDR3 DNA is TGTGCCAGCAGCTCGGGACTAGCGGGACGCACAGATACGCAGTATTTT. This sequence encodes CASSSGLAGRTDTQYF.

There are many counts of this clonotype. This chain links TRBV12-3 or TRBV12-4 with TRBJ1-3; TRBD1 might be the D (5 bases). Trimming took off 5 bases at V and 3 bases at J, with 8 bases between the two ends. The CDR3 sequence is 13 residues long. The DNA for the CDR3 is TGTGCCAGCAGTGCGGGGGGTGGAAACACCATATATTTT. Translation: CASSAGGGNTIYF.

Ten or more counts support this clonotype. The rearrangement joins TRBV20-1 to TRBJ2-1, with D unresolved. The germline V gene encodes CDR1 DFQATT and CDR2 SNEGSKA (reference sequence). Trimming shortened V by 6 bases and J by 10 bases, and 13 bases separated the two germline ends. This CDR3 region has 11 residues. The CDR3, as DNA: TGCAGTGCCCCTCGGCACCGCGAGCAGTTCTTC. Translated: CSAPRHREQFF.

This clonotype was seen at least ten times. The chain recombines TRBV7-2 with TRBJ2-5; 8 nucleotides line up with TRBD1. CDR1 and CDR2 (germline): SGHTA, FQGNSA. The length of the CDR3 is 15 residues. V was clipped by 4 bases and J by 7 bases; unmatched bases: 11. CDR3 residues: CASSSFDRGGGTQYF. The CDR3 nucleotides read TGTGCCAGCAGCTCTTTTGACAGGGGCGGTGGGACCCAGTACTTC. The complete variable domain, with remaining parts taken from reference TRBV7-2 and TRBJ2-5, reads GAGVSQSPSNKVTEKGKDVELRCDPISGHTALYWYRQSLGQGLEFLIYFQGNSAPDKSGLPSDRFSAERTGGSVSTLTIQRTQQEDSAVYLCASSSFDRGGGTQYFGPGTRLLVL.

This clonotype was observed a handful of times. V gene TRBV4-2 combines with J gene TRBJ2-1; D possibly corresponds to TRBD2 (6 bases). CDR1 and CDR2 from the germline V gene are LGHNA and YNFKEQ. The CDR3 runs to 11 residues. V dropped 5 bases and J dropped 11 bases, with 10 bases sitting between them. This CDR3 is CASSYGSQQFF. The CDR3 bases are TGTGCCAGCAGCTACGGGAGTCAGCAGTTCTTC.